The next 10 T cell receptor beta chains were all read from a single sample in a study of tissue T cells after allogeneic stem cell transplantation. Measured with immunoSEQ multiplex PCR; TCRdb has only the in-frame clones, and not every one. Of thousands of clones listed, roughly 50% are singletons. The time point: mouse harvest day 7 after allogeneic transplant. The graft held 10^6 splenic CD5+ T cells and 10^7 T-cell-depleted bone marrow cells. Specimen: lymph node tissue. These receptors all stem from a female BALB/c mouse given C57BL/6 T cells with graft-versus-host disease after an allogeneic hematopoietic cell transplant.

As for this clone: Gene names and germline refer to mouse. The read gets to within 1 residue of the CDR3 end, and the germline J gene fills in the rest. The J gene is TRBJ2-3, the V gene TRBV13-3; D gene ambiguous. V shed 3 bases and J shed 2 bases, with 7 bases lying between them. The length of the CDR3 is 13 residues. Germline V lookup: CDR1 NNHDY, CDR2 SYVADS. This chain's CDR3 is CASSGYNAETLYF. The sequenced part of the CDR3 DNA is TGTGCCAGCAGTGGGTACAATGCAGAAACGCTGTAT.

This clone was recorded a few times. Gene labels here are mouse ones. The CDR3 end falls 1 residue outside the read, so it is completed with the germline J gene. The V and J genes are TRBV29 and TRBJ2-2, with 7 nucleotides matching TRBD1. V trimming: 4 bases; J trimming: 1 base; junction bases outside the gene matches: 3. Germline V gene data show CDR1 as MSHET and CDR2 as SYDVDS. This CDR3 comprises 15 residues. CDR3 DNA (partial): TGTGCTAGCAGTTCCGGGACAGAAAACACCGGGCAGCTCTAC. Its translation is CASSSGTENTGQLY. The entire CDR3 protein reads CASSSGTENTGQLYF.

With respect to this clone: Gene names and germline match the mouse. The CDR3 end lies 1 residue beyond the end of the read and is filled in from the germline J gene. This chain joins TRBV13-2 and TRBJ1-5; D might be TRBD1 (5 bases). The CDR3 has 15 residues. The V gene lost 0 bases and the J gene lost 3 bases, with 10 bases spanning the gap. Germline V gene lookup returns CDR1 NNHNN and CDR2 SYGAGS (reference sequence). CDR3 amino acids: CASGDAGRGNQAPLF. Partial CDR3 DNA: TGTGCCAGCGGTGATGCAGGGAGAGGCAACCAGGCTCCGCTT.

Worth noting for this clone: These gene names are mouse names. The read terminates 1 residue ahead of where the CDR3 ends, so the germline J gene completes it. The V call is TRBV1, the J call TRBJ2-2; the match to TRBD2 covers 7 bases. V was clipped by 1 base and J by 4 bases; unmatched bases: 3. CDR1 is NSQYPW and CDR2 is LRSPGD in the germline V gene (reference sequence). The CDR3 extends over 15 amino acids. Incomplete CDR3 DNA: TGCACCTGCAGTGCAGGGGGGGGGAGCACCGGGCAGCTCTAC. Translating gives CTCSAGGGSTGQLY. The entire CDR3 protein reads CTCSAGGGSTGQLYF.

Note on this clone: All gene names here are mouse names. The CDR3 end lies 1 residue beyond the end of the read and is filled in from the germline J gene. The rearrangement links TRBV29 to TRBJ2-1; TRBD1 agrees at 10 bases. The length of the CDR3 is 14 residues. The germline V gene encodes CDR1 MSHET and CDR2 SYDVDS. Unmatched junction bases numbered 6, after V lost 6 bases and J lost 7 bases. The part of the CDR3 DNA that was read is TGTGCTAGCAGGACCGGGACAGGGGTGGCTGAGCAGTTC. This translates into CASRTGTGVAEQF. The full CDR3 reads CASRTGTGVAEQFF.

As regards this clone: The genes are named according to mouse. The sequenced part of the CDR3 DNA is TGTGCCAGCTCTCCGACAGGGACCGATACGCTCTAT. As protein: CASSPTGTDTLY. From start to end, the CDR3 is CASSPTGTDTLYF. The chain employs TRBV12-1 and TRBJ1-3; 7 nucleotides match TRBD1. The CDR3 is cut off 1 residue early in the read; its end comes from the germline J gene. Germline V gene data show CDR1 as SGHSN and CDR2 as HYEKVE. The CDR3 is made up of 13 amino acids. V trimming: 2 bases; J trimming: 8 bases; junction bases outside the gene matches: 5.

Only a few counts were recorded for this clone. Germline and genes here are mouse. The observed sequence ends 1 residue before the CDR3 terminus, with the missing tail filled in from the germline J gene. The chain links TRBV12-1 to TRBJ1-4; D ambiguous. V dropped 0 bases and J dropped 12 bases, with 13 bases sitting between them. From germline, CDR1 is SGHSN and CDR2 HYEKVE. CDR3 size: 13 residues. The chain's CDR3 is CASSLLDSQRLFF. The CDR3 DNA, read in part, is TGTGCCAGCTCTCTCCTGGACTCCCAGCGATTATTT.

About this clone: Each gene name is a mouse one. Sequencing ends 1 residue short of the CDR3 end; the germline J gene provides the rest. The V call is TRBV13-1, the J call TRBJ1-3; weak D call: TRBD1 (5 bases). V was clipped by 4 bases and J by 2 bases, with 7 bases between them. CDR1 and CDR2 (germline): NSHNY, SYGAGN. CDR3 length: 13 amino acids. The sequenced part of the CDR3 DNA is TGTGCCAGCAGTCCGGGGGCTGGAAATACGCTCTAT. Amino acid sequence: CASSPGAGNTLY. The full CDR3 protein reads CASSPGAGNTLYF.

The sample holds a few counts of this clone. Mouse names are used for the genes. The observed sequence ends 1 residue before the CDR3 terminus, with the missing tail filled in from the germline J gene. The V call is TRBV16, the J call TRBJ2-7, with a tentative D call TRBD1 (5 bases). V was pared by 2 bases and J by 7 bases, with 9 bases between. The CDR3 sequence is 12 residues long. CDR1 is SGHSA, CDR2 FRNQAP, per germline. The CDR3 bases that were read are TGTGCAAGCAGCTTACAGGGAGGGGAACAGTAC. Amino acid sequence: CASSLQGGEQY. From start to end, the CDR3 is CASSLQGGEQYF.

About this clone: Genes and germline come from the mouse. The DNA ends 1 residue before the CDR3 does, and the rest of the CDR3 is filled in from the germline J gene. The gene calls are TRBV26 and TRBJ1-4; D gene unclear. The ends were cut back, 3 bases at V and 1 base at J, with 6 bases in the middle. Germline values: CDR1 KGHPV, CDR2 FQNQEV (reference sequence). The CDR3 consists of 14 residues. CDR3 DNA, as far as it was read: TGTGCCAGCAGTCTCCAGACTTCCAACGAAAGATTATTT. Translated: CASSLQTSNERLF. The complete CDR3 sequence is CASSLQTSNERLFF.